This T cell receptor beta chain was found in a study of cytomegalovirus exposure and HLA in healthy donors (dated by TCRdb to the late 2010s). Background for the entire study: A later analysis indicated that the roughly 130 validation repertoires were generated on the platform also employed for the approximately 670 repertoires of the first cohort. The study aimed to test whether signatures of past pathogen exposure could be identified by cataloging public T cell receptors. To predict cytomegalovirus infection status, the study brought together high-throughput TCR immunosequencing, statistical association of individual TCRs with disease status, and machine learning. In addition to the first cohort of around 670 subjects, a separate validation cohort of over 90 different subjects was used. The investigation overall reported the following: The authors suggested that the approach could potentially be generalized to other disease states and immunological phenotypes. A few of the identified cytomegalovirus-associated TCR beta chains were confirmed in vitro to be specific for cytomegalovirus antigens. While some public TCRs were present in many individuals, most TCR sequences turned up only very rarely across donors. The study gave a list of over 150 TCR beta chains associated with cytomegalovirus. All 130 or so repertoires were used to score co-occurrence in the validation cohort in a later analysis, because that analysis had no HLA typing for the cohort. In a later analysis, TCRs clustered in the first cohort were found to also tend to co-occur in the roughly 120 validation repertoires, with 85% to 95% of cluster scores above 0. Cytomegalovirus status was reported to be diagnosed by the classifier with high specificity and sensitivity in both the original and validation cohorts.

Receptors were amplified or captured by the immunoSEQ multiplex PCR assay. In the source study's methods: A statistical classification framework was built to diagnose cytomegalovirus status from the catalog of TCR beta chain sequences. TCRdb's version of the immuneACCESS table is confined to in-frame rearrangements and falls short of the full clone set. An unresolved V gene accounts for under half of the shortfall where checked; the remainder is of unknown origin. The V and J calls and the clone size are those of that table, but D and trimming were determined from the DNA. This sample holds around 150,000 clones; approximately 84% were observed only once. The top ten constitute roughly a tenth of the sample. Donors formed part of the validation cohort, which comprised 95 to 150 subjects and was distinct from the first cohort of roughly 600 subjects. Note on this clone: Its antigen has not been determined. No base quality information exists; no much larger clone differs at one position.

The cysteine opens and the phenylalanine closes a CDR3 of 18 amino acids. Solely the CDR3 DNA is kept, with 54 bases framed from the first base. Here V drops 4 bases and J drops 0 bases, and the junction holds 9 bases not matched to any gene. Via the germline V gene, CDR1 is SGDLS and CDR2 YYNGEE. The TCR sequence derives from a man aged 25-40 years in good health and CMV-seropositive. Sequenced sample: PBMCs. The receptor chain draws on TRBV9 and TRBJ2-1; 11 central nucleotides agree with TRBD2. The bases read TGTGCCAGCAGCACCAGGGGACTAGCGGATCACTCCTACAATGAGCAGTTCTTC. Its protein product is CASSTRGLADHSYNEQFF.